Sequencing of this T cell receptor beta chain was carried out in a study of T-cell reconstitution after alpha-beta-depleted transplantation in children. Construction of the TCRbeta library involved unique molecular identifiers. MiXCR was run by TCRdb on the PCR reads, yielding one entry per CDR3 protein. This sample has about 91,000 distinct CDR3 sequences, with roughly 8% found just once. This CDR3 is 13 amino acids long. Per the germline V gene, CDR1 is MNHEY and CDR2 is SVGEGT. V lost 9 bases, J lost 6 bases, and 15 bases lay in between. This clonotype was recorded many times. Sequenced here: PBMCs from the stem cell graft donor, sampled from the stem cell graft. The chain combines TRBV6-2 or TRBV6-3 with TRBJ2-1; no definite D call. This sequence originates from a human donor who donated a stem cell graft to a child with congenital amegakaryocytic thrombocytopenia. The CDR3 DNA sequence: TGTGCCAGTTCCCGGAGCCGCCGCAATGAGCAGTTCTTC. Protein: CASSRSRRNEQFF.